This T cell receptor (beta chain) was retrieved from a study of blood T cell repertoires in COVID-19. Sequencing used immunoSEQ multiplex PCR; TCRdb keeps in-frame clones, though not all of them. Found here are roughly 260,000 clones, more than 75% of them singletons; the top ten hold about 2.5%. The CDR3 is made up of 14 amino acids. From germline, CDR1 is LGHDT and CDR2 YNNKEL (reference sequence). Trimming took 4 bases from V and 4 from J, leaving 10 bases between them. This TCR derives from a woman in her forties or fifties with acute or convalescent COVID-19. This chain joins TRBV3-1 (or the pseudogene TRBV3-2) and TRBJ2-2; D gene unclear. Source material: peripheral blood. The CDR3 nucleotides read TGTGCCAGCAGCCCCCAGGCGAGCACCGGGGAGCTGTTTTTT. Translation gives CASSPQASTGELFF.